This T cell receptor beta chain is from a study of T-cell reconstitution after alpha-beta-depleted transplantation in children. The TCRbeta library was prepared with unique molecular identifiers. TCRdb ran MiXCR on the PCR reads and lists one entry per CDR3 protein. Counted here are approximately 640,000 distinct CDR3 sequences, approximately 16% occurring once; the ten biggest clones make up around 0.96%. This clonotype was seen ten or more times. This CDR3 contains 16 residues. Germline CDR1 reads SGHRS; CDR2 reads YFSETQ. The V and J ends lost 0 bases and 2 bases, in that order; junction bases with no gene match: 5.

The sample was PBMCs from the stem cell graft donor, taken from the stem cell graft. This TCR was recovered from a human donor who donated a stem cell graft to a child with acute myeloid leukemia. The rearrangement uses TRBV5-1 and TRBJ2-1, with 7 bases lining up with TRBD1. The CDR3 sequence is CASSLAKDRTYNEQFF. The CDR3 nucleotides read TGCGCCAGCAGCTTGGCTAAGGACAGGACCTACAATGAGCAGTTCTTC.